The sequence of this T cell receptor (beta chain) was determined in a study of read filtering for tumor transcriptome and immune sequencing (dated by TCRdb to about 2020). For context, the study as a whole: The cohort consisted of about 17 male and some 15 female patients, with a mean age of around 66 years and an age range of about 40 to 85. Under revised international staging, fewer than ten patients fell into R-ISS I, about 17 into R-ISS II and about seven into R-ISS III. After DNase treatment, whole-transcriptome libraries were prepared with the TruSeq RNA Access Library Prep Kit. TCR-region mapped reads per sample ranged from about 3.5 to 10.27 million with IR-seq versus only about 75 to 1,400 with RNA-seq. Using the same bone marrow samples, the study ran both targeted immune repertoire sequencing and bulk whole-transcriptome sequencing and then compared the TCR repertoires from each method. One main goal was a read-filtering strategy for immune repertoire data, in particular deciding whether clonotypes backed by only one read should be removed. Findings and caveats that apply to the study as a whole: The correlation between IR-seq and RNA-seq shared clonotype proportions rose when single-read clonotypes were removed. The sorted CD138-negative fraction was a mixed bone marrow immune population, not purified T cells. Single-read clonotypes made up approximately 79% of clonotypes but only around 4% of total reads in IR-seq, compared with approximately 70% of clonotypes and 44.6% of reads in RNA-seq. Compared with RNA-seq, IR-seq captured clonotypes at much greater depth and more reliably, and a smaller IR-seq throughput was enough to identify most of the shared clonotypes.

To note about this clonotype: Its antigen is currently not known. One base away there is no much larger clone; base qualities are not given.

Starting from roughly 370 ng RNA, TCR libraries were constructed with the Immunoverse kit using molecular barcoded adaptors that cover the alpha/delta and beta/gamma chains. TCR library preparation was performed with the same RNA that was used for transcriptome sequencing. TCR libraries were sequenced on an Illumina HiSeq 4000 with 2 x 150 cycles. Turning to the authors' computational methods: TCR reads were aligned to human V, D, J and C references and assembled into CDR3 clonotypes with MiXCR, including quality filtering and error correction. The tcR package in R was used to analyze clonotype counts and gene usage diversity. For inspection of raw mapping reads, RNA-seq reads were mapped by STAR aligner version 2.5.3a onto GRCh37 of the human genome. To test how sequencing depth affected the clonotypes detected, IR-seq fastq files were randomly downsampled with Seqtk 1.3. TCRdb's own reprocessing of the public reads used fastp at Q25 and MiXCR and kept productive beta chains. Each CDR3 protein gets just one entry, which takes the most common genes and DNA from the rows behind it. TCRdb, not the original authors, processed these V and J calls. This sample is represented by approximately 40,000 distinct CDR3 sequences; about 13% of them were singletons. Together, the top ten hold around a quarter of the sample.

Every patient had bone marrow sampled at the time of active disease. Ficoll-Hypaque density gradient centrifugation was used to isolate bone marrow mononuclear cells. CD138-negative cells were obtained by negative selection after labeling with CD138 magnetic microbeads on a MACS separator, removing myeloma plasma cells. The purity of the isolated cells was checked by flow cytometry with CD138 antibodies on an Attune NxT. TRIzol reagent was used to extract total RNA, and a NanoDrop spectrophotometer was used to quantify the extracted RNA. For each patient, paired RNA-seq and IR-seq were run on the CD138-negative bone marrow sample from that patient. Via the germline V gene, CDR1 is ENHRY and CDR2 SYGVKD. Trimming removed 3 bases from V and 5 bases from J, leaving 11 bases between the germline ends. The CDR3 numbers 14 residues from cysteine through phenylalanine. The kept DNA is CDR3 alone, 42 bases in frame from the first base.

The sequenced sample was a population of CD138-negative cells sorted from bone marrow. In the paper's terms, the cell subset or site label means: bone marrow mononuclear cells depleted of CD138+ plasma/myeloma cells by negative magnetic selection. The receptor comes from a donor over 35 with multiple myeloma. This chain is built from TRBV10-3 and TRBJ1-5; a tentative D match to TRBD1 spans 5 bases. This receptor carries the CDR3 CAISEGGADQPQHF. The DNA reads TGTGCCATCAGTGAAGGTGGGGCGGATCAGCCCCAGCATTTT.